This entry lists 15 T cell receptor beta chains sequenced from one sample in a study of T cells in Graves' hyperthyroidism and ophthalmopathy. Amplified TCR beta CDR3 regions derived from RNA transcripts. TCR CDR3 underwent first-round RT-PCR with the HTBI primer set. One entry per CDR3 protein results from TCRdb running MiXCR on the multiplex PCR reads. Of 300,000 to 350,000 distinct CDR3 sequences listed, about 21% are singletons. The sequencing input was blood. These receptors were collected from a woman between 50 and 59 years old with Graves' hyperthyroidism.

This clonotype was counted at least ten times. This rearrangement joins TRBV6-1 to TRBJ1-1; 7 bases match TRBD1. V lost 6 bases to trimming and J lost 11 bases; unmatched junction nucleotides: 9. Germline CDR1 MNHNS, CDR2 SASEGT. This CDR3 is 12 amino acids long. The CDR3 sequence is CASSEPRGLAFF. CDR3 in DNA: TGTGCCAGCAGCGAACCTAGGGGGCTCGCTTTCTTT.

A remark on this clonotype: The germline gene is not matched at one end of the junction; a read error may be the cause. The chain has TRBV12-3 or TRBV12-4 and TRBJ2-7; either TRBD1 or TRBD2 may fit D (5 bases each). There are 12 residues in the CDR3. The CDR3: CAGSLWGNEQYF. The CDR3 DNA reads as TGTGCCGGCAGTTTATGGGGGAACGAGCAGTACTTC.

This clonotype has ten or more counts. This chain joins TRBV6-2 or TRBV6-3 and TRBJ2-7; D is possibly TRBD1 (5 bases). The CDR3 is 13 amino acids. Germline CDR1 MNHEY, CDR2 SVGEGT. Trimming removed 2 bases at V and 2 bases at J, with 7 bases between. CDR3 DNA sequence: TGTGCCAGCAGTTACAACAGGCCCTACGAGCAGTACTTC. Its protein product is CASSYNRPYEQYF.

This clonotype occurred many times. The chain links TRBV7-9 to TRBJ2-7; 9 bases are a match to TRBD2. There are 14 residues in the CDR3. V lost 4 bases and J lost 1; bases outside the gene matches: 2. Germline V gene sequence: CDR1 SEHNR, CDR2 FQNEAQ (reference sequence). CDR3 in amino acids: CASSSSGKSYEQYF. CDR3 coding DNA: TGTGCCAGCAGCTCTAGCGGGAAGTCCTACGAGCAGTACTTC.

This clonotype was detected a few times. The CDR3 spells CASSLGTVSNYGYTF. CDR3 coding DNA: TGCGCCAGCAGCTTGGGTACAGTTTCTAACTATGGCTACACCTTC. V gene TRBV5-1 combines with J gene TRBJ1-2; no firm D call. Trimming left V 0 bases short and J 0 bases short, with 9 bases between. The germline gives CDR1 SGHRS, CDR2 YFSETQ. The CDR3 is made up of 15 amino acids.

This clonotype was counted between two and nine times. An end of the junction differs from the germline gene, which may be a read error. The CDR3 protein is CSARVTGTLTNF. The CDR3, as DNA: TGCAGTGCTAGAGTCACCGGGACATTAACGAACTTC. This chain links TRBV20-1 with TRBJ2-5; TRBD1 is a possible D gene (6 bases). The CDR3 totals 12 residues. Germline assignment: CDR1 DFQATT and CDR2 SNEGSKA (reference sequence).

The V call is TRBV9, the J call TRBJ1-1; TRBD1 agrees at 7 bases. The CDR3 consists of 15 residues. CDR1 and CDR2 from the germline V gene are SGDLS and YYNGEE. J lost 1 base, V lost 3 bases, and 6 bases had no gene match. DNA for the CDR3: TGTGCCAGCAGCGCAAAAGGGACAGAGAACACTGAAGCTTTCTTT. It encodes CASSAKGTENTEAFF. The whole variable domain, filled in from reference TRBV9 and TRBJ1-1, reads DSGVTQTPKHLITATGQRVTLRCSPRSGDLSVYWYQQSLDQGLQFLIQYYNGEERAKGNILERFSAQQFPDLHSELNLSSLELGDSALYFCASSAKGTENTEAFFGQGTRLTVV.

This clonotype appeared a few times. The chain joins TRBV7-9 to TRBJ1-3; D is uncertain. The germline gives CDR1 SEHNR, CDR2 FQNEAQ (reference sequence). This CDR3 contains 16 residues. V was pared by 1 base and J by 0 bases, with 10 bases between. The CDR3 here is CASSLDIHLSGNTIYF. The CDR3 DNA reads TGTGCCAGCAGCTTAGATATCCATCTCTCTGGAAACACCATATATTTT.

V is TRBV7-9 and J is TRBJ2-4; 10 nucleotides line up with TRBD2. Germline V gene lookup returns CDR1 SEHNR and CDR2 FQNEAQ (reference sequence). V gave up 2 bases and J gave up 3 bases; unmatched junction bases: 10. The CDR3 is 18 residues long. In nucleotides, the CDR3 is TGTGCCAGCAGCTTAACATCGCTAGCGGGGGTGAACAAAAACATTCAGTACTTC. Translating it yields CASSLTSLAGVNKNIQYF.

The V gene is TRBV12-3 or TRBV12-4, the J gene TRBJ1-2; TRBD1 is a possible D gene (6 bases). The CDR3 spans 15 residues. The V end lost 6 bases, the J end lost 1 base, and 15 bases lay between the germline ends. The CDR3 spells CASSSPRQVNYGYTF. The CDR3 bases are TGTGCCAGCAGCTCACCGAGACAGGTTAACTATGGCTACACCTTC.

This chain links TRBV19 with TRBJ2-2; 12 nucleotides match TRBD1. Germline trimming cut 9 bases from V and 7 bases from J; bases unmatched to any gene: 6. This CDR3 contains 14 residues. CDR1 and CDR2 from the germline V gene are LNHDA and SQIVND (reference sequence). The CDR3 loop reads CASGGTGGFGELFF. As DNA, the CDR3 is TGTGCCAGCGGCGGGACAGGGGGCTTCGGGGAGCTGTTTTTT.

This clonotype was detected ten times or more. The V and J genes are TRBV5-1 and TRBJ2-5, with 8 bases that match TRBD2. The CDR3 covers 16 residues. Germline loops: CDR1 SGHRS, CDR2 YFSETQ. The V segment lost 0 bases and the J segment 5 bases; nucleotides outside the gene matches: 9. CDR3 residues: CASSLAASSGSETQYF. The DNA of the CDR3 is TGCGCCAGCAGCTTGGCGGCGTCTAGCGGGTCGGAGACCCAGTACTTC. Together with reference TRBV5-1 and TRBJ2-5, the CDR3 gives the full variable domain: KAGVTQTPRYLIKTRGQQVTLSCSPISGHRSVSWYQQTPGQGLQFLFEYFSETQRNKGNFPGRFSGRQFSNSRSEMNVSTLELGDSALYLCASSLAASSGSETQYFGPGTRLLVL.

The table lists this clonotype with a few counts. This chain connects TRBV29-1 to TRBJ2-7, with 9 bases aligning to TRBD1. CDR1 is SQVTM and CDR2 is ANQGSEA in the germline V gene. The CDR3 loop spans 15 amino acids. The V and J ends lost 3 bases and 0 bases, in that order; junction bases with no gene match: 6. DNA of the CDR3: TGCAGCGTTGACTCGGGACAGGGATACTCCTACGAGCAGTACTTC. Translated, it gives CSVDSGQGYSYEQYF.

This clonotype was seen many times. V is TRBV20-1 and J is TRBJ1-1; no definite D call. V was clipped by 2 bases and J by 4 bases, with 5 bases between them. The length of the CDR3 is 11 residues. Looked up from germline, CDR1 is DFQATT and CDR2 is SNEGSKA (reference sequence). In nucleotides, the CDR3 is TGCAGTGCTAGATCATCCACTGAAGCTTTCTTT. Protein: CSARSSTEAFF.

In its sample, this clonotype was seen a few times. The chain has TRBV6-1 and TRBJ2-2, with 7 bases that match TRBD2. Unmatched junction bases numbered 13, after V lost 2 bases and J lost 4 bases. Germline CDR1 and CDR2: MNHNS and SASEGT. The CDR3 runs to 18 residues. CDR3 protein: CASSEISVSGGITGELFF. CDR3 DNA sequence: TGTGCCAGCAGTGAAATTTCGGTTTCGGGAGGAATCACCGGGGAGCTGTTTTTT.